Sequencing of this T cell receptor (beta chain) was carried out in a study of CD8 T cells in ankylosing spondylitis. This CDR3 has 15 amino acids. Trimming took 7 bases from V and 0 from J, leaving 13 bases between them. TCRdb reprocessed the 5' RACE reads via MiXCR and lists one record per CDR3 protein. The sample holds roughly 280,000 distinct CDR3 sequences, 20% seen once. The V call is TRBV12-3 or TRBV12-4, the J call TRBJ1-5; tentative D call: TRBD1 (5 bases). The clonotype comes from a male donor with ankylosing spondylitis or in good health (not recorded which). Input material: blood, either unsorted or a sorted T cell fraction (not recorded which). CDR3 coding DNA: TGTGCCAGCATAGCAAGGGACGATAGCAATCAGCCCCAGCATTTT. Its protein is CASIARDDSNQPQHF.